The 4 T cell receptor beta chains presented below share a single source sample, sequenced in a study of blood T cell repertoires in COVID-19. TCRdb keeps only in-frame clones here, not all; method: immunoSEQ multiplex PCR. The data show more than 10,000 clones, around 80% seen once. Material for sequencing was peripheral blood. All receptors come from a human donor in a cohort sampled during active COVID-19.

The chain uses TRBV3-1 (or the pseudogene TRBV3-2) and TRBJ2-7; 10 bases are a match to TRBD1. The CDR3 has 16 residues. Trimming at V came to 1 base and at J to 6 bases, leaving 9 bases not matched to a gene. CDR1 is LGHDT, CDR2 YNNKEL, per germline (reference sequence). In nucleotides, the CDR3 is TGTGCCAGCAGCCAAGTTCCCCGGGACAGGGGAAGCGAGCAGTACTTC. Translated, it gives CASSQVPRDRGSEQYF.

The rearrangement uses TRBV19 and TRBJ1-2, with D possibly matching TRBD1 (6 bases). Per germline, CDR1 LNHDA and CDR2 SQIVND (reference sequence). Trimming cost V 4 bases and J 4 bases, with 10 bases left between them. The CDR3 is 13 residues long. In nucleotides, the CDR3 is TGTGCCAGTAGTACCGCGGGGGCCTATGGCTACACCTTC. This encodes CASSTAGAYGYTF.

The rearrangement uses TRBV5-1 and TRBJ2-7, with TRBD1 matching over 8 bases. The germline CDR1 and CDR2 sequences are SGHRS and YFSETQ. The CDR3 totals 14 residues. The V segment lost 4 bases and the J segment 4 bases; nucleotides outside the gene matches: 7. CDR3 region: CASSGSGGKYEQYF. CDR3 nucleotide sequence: TGCGCCAGCAGCGGTTCAGGGGGCAAGTACGAGCAGTACTTC. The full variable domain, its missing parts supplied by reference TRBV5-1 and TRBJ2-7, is KAGVTQTPRYLIKTRGQQVTLSCSPISGHRSVSWYQQTPGQGLQFLFEYFSETQRNKGNFPGRFSGRQFSNSRSEMNVSTLELGDSALYLCASSGSGGKYEQYFGPGTRLTVT.

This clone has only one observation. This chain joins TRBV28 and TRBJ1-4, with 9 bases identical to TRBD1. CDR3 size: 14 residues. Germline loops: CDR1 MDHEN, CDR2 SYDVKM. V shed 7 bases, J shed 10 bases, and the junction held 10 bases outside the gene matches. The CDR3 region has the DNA TGTGCCAGCACCTTTCCGGGACAGGGCTCAAAACTGTTTTTT. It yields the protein CASTFPGQGSKLFF.